Detailed here is one T cell receptor beta chain. This clonotype was counted at least ten times. This receptor's antigen is unknown. Per-nucleotide qualities are absent, and no much larger clonotype sits a single base away. The CDR3 starts with the cysteine, ends with the phenylalanine, and has 15 residues. The only DNA kept is the CDR3, 45 bases in frame from the first base. CDR1 and CDR2 (MDHEN, SYDVKM) derive from the germline V gene. V has 6 bases trimmed and J has 3 bases trimmed; junction bases matching no gene number 7. These data come from a study of T-cell reconstitution after alpha-beta-depleted transplantation in children listed by TCRdb under 2016. For context, the study as a whole: Using TCR repertoire profiling, the study quantitatively followed how T-cell immune reconstitution unfolded in children after TCRalphabeta/CD19-depleted allogeneic hematopoietic cell transplantation.

Libraries were built with PCR. TCRdb names Illumina HiSeq 2500 as the instrument used. Molecular barcoding was employed in the preparation of TCR libraries, with unique molecular identifiers being used to normalize TCRbeta repertoire quantification. TCRdb reanalyzed the raw reads on its own, using fastp at Q25 for trimming and MiXCR for clone calling, and kept in-frame beta chains. Rows matching on CDR3 protein sequence are summarized as one entry with the most common DNA and genes. The sample profile shows about 200,000 distinct CDR3 sequences; 13% to 15% of them were found once. The ten largest make up roughly an eighth of the sample.

This chain joins TRBV28 to TRBJ2-7; 11 middle bases align to TRBD1. The starting material was PBMCs from the stem cell graft donor, obtained from the stem cell graft. The sequence came from a human donor who donated a stem cell graft to a child with acute lymphoblastic leukemia. The sequenced DNA: TGTGCCAGCAGCGAGCAAGGGACAGGGGGCTACGAGCAGTACTTC. This is translated as CASSEQGTGGYEQYF.